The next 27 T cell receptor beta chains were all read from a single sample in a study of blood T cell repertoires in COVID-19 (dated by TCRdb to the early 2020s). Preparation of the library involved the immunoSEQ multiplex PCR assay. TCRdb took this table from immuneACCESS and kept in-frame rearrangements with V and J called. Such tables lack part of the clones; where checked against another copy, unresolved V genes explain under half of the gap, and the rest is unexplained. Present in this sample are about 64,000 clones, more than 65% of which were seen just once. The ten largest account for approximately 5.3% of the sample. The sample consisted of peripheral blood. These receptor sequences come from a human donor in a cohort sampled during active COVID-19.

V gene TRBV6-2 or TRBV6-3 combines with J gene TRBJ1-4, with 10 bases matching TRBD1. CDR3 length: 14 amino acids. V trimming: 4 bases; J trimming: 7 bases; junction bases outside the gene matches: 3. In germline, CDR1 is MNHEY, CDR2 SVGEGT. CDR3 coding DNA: TGTGCCAGCAGTTCGACAGGGGGCGTTGAAAAACTGTTTTTT. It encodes CASSSTGGVEKLFF.

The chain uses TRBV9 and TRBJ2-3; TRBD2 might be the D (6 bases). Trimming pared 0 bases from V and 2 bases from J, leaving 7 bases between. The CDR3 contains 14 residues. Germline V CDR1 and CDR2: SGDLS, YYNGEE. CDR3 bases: TGTGCCAGCAGCGTAGCGGGGGTCACAGATACGCAGTATTTT. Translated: CASSVAGVTDTQYF.

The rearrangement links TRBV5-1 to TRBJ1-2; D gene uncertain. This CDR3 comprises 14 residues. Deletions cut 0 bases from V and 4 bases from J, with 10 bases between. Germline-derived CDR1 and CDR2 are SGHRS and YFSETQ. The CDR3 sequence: CASSLEAAGYGYTF. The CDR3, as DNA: TGCGCCAGCAGCTTGGAGGCGGCGGGCTATGGCTACACCTTC.

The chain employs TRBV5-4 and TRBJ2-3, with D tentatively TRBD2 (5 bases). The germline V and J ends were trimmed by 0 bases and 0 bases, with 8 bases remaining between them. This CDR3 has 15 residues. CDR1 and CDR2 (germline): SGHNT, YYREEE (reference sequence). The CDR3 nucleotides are TGTGCCAGCAGCTTGGCAGCGGCTAGCACAGATACGCAGTATTTT. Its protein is CASSLAAASTDTQYF.

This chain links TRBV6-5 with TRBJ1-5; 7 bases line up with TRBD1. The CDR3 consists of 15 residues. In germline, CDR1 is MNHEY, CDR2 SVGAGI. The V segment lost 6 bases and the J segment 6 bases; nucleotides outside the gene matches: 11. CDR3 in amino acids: CASSVQGVGGQPQHF. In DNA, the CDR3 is TGTGCCAGCAGCGTGCAGGGGGTTGGGGGTCAGCCCCAGCATTTT.

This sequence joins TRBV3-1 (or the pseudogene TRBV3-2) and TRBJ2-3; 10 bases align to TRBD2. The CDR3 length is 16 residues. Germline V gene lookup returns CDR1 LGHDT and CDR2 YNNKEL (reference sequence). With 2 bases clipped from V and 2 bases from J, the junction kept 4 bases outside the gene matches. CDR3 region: CASSQRLAGVTDTQYF. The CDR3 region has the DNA TGTGCCAGCAGCCAACGCCTAGCGGGGGTCACAGATACGCAGTATTTT.

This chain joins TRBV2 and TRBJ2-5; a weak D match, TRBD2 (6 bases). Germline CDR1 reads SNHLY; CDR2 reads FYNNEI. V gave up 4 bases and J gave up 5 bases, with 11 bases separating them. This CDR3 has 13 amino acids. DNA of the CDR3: TGTGCCAGCAGTGTGGAGGGTACCGAGACCCAGTACTTC. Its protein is CASSVEGTETQYF.

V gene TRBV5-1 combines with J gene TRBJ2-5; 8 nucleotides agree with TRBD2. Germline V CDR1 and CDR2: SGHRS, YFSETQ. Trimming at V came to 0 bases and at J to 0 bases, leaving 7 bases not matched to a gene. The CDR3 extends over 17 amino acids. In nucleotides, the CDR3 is TGCGCCAGCAGCTTGGGACTCATTAGCGGGAACCAAGAGACCCAGTACTTC. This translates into CASSLGLISGNQETQYF.

This CDR3 reads CASSAAGGQETQYF. The CDR3, as DNA: TGCGCCAGCAGTGCGGCGGGGGGACAAGAGACCCAGTACTTC. The chain uses TRBV5-1 and TRBJ2-5; TRBD2 matches 8 bases. Germline values: CDR1 SGHRS, CDR2 YFSETQ. V shed 5 bases and J 2 bases; nucleotides not matched to a gene: 5. The CDR3 covers 14 residues.

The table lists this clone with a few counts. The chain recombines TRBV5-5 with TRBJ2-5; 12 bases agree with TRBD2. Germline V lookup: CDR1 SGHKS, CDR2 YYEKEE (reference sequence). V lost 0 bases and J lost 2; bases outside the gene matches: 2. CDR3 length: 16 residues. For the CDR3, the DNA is TGTGCCAGCAGCTTGGGAACTAGCGGGGGGCAAGAGACCCAGTACTTC. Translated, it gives CASSLGTSGGQETQYF.

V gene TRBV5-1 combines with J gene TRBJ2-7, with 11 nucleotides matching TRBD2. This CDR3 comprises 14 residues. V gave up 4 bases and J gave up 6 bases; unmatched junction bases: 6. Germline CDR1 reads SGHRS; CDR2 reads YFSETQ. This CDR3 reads CASSISGGASEQYF. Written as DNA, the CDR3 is TGCGCCAGCAGCATTAGCGGGGGGGCGTCCGAGCAGTACTTC.

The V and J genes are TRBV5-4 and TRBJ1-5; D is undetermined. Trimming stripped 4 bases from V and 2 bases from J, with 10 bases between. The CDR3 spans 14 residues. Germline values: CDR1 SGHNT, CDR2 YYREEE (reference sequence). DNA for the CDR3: TGTGCCAGCAGCAACGCCGGGGGCAATCAGCCCCAGCATTTT. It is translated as CASSNAGGNQPQHF.

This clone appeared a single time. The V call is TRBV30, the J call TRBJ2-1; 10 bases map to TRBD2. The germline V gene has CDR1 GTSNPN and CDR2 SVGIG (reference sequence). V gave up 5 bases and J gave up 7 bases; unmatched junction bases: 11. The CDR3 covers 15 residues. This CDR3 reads CAWSPLAGVGNEQFF. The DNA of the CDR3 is TGTGCCTGGTCCCCCCTAGCGGGGGTTGGGAATGAGCAGTTCTTC.

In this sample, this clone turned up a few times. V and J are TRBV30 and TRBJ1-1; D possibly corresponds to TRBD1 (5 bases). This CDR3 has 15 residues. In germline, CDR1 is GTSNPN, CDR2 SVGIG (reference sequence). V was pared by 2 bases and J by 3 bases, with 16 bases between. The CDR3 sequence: CAWSNQGRVDTEAFF. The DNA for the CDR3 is TGTGCCTGGAGTAATCAGGGTCGAGTTGACACTGAAGCTTTCTTT. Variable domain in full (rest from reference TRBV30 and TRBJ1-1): SQTIHQWPATLVQPVGSPLSLECTVEGTSNPNLYWYRQAAGRGLQLLFYSVGIGQISSEVPQNLSASRPQDRQFILSSKKLLLSDSGFYLCAWSNQGRVDTEAFFGQGTRLTVV.

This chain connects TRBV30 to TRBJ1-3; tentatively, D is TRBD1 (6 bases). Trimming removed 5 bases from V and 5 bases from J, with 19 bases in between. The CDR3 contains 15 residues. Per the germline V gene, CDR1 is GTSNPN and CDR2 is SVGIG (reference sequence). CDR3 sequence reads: CAWESGQSDRNTIYF. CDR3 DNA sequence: TGTGCCTGGGAATCCGGACAGTCAGATAGAAACACCATATATTTT.

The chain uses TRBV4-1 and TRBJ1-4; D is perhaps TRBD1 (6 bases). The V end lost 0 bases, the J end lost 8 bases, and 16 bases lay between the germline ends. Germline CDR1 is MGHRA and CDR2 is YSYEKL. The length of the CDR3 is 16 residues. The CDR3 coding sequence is TGCGCCAGCAGCCAAGATCTACAGGGCGGTTGGGAAAAACTGTTTTTT. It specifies CASSQDLQGGWEKLFF.

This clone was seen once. CDR3 DNA sequence: TGTGCCACCAGCAGAGTCCGCCTAACTAGCGGGGCCGGCACAGATACGCAGTATTTT. It codes for CATSRVRLTSGAGTDTQYF. The gene calls are TRBV15 and TRBJ2-3; 10 nucleotides align to TRBD2. Germline assignment: CDR1 LNHNV and CDR2 YYDKDF (reference sequence). V dropped 1 base and J dropped 1; count of bases not matched to a gene: 11. This CDR3 is 19 amino acids long.

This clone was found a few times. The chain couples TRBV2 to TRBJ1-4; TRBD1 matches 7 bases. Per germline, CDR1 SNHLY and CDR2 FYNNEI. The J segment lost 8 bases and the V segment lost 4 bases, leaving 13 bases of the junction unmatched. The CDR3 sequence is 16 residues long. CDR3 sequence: CASSVWEGGRGEKLFF. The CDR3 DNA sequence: TGTGCCAGCAGTGTATGGGAAGGGGGCAGGGGAGAAAAACTGTTTTTT.

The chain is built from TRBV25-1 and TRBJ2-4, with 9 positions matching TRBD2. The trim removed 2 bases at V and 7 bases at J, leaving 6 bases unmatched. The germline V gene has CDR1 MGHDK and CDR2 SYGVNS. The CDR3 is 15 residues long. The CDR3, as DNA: TGTGCCAGCAGTGAAGGCGGGGGGGCGAGGAACATTCAGTACTTC. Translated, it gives CASSEGGGARNIQYF. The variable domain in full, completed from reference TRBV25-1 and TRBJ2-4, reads EADIYQTPRYLVIGTGKKITLECSQTMGHDKMYWYQQDPGMELHLIHYSYGVNSTEKGDLSSESTVSRIRTEHFPLTLESARPSHTSQYLCASSEGGGARNIQYFGAGTRLSVL.

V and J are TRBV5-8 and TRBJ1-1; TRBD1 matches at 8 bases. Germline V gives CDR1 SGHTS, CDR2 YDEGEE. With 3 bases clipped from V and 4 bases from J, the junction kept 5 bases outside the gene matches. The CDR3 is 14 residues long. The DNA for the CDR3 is TGTGCCAGCAGCTCGGGACAGGATCCCACTGAAGCTTTCTTT. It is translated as CASSSGQDPTEAFF. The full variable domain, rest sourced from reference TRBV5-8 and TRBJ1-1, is EAGVTQSPTHLIKTRGQQATLRCSPISGHTSVYWYQQALGLGLQFLLWYDEGEERNRGNFPPRFSGRQFPNYSSELNVNALELEDSALYLCASSSGQDPTEAFFGQGTRLTVV.

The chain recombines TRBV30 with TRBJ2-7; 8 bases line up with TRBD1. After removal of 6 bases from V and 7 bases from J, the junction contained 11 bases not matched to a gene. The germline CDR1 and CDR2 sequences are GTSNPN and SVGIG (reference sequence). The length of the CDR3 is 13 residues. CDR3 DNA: TGTGCCTGTCTCCGGACAGGGCGATTAGAGCAGTACTTC. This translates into CACLRTGRLEQYF. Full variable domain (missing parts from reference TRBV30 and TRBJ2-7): SQTIHQWPATLVQPVGSPLSLECTVEGTSNPNLYWYRQAAGRGLQLLFYSVGIGQISSEVPQNLSASRPQDRQFILSSKKLLLSDSGFYLCACLRTGRLEQYFGPGTRLTVT.

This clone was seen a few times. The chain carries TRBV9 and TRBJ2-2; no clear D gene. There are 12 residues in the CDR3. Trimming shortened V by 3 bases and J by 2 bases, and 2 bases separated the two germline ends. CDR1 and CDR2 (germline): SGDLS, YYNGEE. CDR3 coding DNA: TGTGCCAGCAGCGCAAACACCGGGGAGCTGTTTTTT. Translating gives CASSANTGELFF.

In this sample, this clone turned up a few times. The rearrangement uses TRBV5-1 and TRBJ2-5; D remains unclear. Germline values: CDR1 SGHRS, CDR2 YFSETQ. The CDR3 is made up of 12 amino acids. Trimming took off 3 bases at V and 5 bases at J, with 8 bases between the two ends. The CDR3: CASSSNGETQYF. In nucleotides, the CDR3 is TGCGCCAGCAGCTCTAACGGGGAGACCCAGTACTTC.

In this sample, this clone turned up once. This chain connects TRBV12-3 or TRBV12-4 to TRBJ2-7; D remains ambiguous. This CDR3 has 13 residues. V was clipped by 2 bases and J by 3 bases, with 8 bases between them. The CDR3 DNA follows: TGTGCCAGCAGTTTATCGGAGAGCTACGAGCAGTACTTC. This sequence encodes CASSLSESYEQYF.

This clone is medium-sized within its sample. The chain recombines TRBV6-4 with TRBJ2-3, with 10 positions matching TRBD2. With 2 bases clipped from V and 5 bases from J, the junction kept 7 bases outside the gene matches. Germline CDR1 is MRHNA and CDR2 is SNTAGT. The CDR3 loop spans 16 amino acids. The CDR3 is CASSDGAGGPVDTQYF. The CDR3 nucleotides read TGTGCCAGCAGTGACGGAGCGGGGGGGCCGGTAGATACGCAGTATTTT.

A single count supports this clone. The CDR3 region has the DNA TGTGCCTGGAGTTCTTTGAGGACAGGGCTTGGGGGTCAGCCCCAGCATTTT. It encodes CAWSSLRTGLGGQPQHF. The chain combines TRBV30 with TRBJ1-5; TRBD1 matches 8 bases. J gave up 6 bases and V 2 bases, and 15 bases lay outside the gene matches. Germline V gene lookup returns CDR1 GTSNPN and CDR2 SVGIG (reference sequence). The CDR3 consists of 17 residues.

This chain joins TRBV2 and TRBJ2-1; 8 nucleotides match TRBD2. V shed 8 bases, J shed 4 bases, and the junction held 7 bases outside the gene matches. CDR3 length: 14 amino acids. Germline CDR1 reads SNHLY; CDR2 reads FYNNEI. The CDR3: CASVGTRSYNEQFF. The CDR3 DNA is TGTGCCAGCGTCGGGACTAGGTCATACAATGAGCAGTTCTTC. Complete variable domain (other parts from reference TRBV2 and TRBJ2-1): EPEVTQTPSHQVTQMGQEVILRCVPISNHLYFYWYRQILGQKVEFLVSFYNNEISEKSEIFDDQFSVERPDGSNFTLKIRSTKLEDSAMYFCASVGTRSYNEQFFGPGTRLTVL.